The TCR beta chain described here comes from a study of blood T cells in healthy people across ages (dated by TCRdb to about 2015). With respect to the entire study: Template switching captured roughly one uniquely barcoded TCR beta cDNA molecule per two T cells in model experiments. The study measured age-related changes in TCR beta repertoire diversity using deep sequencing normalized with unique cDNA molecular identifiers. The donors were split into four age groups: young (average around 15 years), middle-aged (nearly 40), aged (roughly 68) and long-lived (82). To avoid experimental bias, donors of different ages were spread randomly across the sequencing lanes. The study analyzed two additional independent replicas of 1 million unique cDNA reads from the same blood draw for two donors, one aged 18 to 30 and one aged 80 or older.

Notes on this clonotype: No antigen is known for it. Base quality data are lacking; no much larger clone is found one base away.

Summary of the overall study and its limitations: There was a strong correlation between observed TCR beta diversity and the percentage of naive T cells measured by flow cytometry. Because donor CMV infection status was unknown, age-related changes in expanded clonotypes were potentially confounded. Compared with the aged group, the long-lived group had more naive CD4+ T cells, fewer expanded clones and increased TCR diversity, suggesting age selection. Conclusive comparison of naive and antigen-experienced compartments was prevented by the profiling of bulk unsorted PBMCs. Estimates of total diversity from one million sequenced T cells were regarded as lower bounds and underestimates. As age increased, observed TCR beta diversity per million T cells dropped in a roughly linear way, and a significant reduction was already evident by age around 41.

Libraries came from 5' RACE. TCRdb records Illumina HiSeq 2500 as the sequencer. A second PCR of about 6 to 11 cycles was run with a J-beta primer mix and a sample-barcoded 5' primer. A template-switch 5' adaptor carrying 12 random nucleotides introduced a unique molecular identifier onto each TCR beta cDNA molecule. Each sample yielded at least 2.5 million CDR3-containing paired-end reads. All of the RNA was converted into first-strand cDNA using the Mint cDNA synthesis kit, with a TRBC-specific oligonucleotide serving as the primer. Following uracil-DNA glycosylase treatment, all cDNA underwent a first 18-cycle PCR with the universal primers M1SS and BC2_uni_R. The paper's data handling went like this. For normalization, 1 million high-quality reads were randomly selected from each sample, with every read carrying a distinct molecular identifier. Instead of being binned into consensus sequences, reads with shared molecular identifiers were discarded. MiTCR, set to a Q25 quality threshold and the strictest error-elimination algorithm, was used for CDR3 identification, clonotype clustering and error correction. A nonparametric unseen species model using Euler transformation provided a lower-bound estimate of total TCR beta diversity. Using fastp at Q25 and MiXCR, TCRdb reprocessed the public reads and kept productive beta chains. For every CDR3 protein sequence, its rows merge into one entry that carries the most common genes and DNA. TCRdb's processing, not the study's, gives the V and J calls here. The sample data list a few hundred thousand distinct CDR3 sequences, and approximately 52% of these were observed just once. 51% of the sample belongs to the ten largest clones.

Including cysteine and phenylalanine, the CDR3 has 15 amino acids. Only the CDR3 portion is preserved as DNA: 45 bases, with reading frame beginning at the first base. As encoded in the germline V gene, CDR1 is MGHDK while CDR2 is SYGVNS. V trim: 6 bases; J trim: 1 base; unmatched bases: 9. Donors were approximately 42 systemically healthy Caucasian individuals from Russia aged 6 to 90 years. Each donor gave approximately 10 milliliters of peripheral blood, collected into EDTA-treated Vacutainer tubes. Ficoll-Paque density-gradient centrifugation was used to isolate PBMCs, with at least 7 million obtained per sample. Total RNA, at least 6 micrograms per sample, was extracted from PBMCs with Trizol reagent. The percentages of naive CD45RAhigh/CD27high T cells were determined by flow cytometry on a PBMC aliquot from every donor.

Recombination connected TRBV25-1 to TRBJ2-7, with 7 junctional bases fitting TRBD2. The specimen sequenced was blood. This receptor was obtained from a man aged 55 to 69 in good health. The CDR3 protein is CASSRSGAPSYEQYF. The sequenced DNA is TGTGCCAGCAGCCGGAGCGGGGCCCCGTCCTACGAGCAGTACTTC.